These 31 T cell receptor beta chains were all obtained from the same sample, sequenced in a study of T cells in Graves' hyperthyroidism and ophthalmopathy. TCR beta CDR3 sequences were amplified from RNA transcripts. A first-round RT-PCR of the TCR CDR3 used the HTBI primer set. TCRdb re-analysed the multiplex PCR reads in MiXCR, keeping a single row per CDR3 protein. The sample holds roughly 700,000 distinct CDR3 sequences, about a third seen once. Sequencing input: blood. Source of these receptors: a woman in her thirties or forties with Graves' hyperthyroidism.

There are many counts of this clonotype. This chain joins TRBV2 and TRBJ2-2, with D maybe TRBD2 (7 bases). V was cut by 6 bases and J by 7 bases, with 18 bases left in between. Germline CDR1 SNHLY, CDR2 FYNNEI. The CDR3 covers 15 residues. In DNA, the CDR3 is TGTGCCAGCAGGCAGGAAGGGGGGGCGCGCGGGGAGCTGTTTTTT. Its protein is CASRQEGGARGELFF.

The V gene is TRBV7-8, the J gene TRBJ2-5; the D gene could be TRBD1 or TRBD2 (8 bases each). Per the germline V gene, CDR1 is SGHVS and CDR2 is FQNEAQ. Trimming cost V 0 bases and J 4 bases, with 15 bases left between them. This CDR3 comprises 16 residues. The CDR3 DNA follows: TGTGCCAGCAGCTTAGCTGGTAGCGGGACAGGAGAGACCCAGTACTTC. It translates to CASSLAGSGTGETQYF.

This clonotype came up many times. The J gene is TRBJ2-7, the V gene TRBV4-3; 10 nucleotides line up with TRBD1. Trimming at V came to 1 base and at J to 6 bases, leaving 6 bases not matched to a gene. The CDR3 is 15 amino acids. In germline, CDR1 is LGHNA, CDR2 YSLEER. The CDR3 coding sequence is TGCGCCAGCAGCCAAGGGGGGGGACAGGGGCGCGAGCAGTACTTC. The encoded protein is CASSQGGGQGREQYF.

This clonotype was found many times. The V and J genes are TRBV20-1 and TRBJ2-5; TRBD2 agrees at 9 bases. Germline-derived CDR1 and CDR2 are DFQATT and SNEGSKA (reference sequence). J gave up 2 bases and V 3 bases, and 7 bases lay outside the gene matches. The CDR3 totals 15 residues. The DNA of the CDR3 is TGCAGTGCTAGGTCGACTAGCGGTTTTCAAGAGACCCAGTACTTC. Protein: CSARSTSGFQETQYF.

The V call is TRBV5-1, the J call TRBJ2-7; 8 nucleotides align to TRBD1. V shed 4 bases and J 4 bases; nucleotides not matched to a gene: 16. CDR3 size: 17 residues. CDR1 is SGHRS, CDR2 YFSETQ, per germline. The CDR3 DNA follows: TGCGCCAGCAGCCGGGACCCGCCGACAGGGGCGCTTTACGAGCAGTACTTC. It specifies CASSRDPPTGALYEQYF.

This chain links TRBV12-3 or TRBV12-4 with TRBJ1-1; unclear D gene. The length of the CDR3 is 14 residues. V dropped 6 bases and J dropped 1 base, with 12 bases sitting between them. CDR3 in DNA: TGTGCCAGCAGACCCGGAGTTCCGAACACTGAAGCTTTCTTT. It is translated as CASRPGVPNTEAFF.

The chain's CDR3 is CASSPEGGVNTEAFF. DNA for the CDR3: TGTGCCAGCAGCCCGGAGGGAGGGGTCAACACTGAAGCTTTCTTT. The V and J genes are TRBV4-2 and TRBJ1-1, with D tentatively TRBD1 (5 bases). Germline CDR1 reads LGHNA; CDR2 reads YNFKEQ. The CDR3 extends over 15 amino acids. Trimming shortened V by 4 bases and J by 2 bases, and 14 bases separated the two germline ends.

The chain recombines TRBV7-2 with TRBJ1-2; perhaps TRBD1 as D (6 bases). There are 15 residues in the CDR3. In germline, CDR1 is SGHTA, CDR2 FQGNSA. Trimming removed 3 bases from V and 4 bases from J, with 15 bases in between. CDR3 sequence reads: CASSLIQGQPYGYTF. The CDR3 DNA follows: TGTGCCAGCAGCTTGATACAGGGTCAACCCTATGGCTACACCTTC.

The J gene is TRBJ1-4, the V gene TRBV20-1; no definite D call. V lost 0 bases to trimming and J lost 4 bases, with 12 bases between them. The CDR3 runs 15 residues. CDR1 DFQATT and CDR2 SNEGSKA come from the germline V gene (reference sequence). CDR3 sequence (DNA): TGCAGTGCTAGAGATTCCCACGACTTTAATGAAAAACTGTTTTTT. It encodes CSARDSHDFNEKLFF.

This clonotype has a handful of counts. J is TRBJ1-2 and V is TRBV19; D is ambiguous. Trimming took 5 bases from V and 4 from J, leaving 14 bases between them. The CDR3 covers 14 residues. Germline lookup yields CDR1 LNHDA and CDR2 SQIVND (reference sequence). CDR3 sequence: CASSLKTELYGYTF. The CDR3 DNA follows: TGTGCCAGTAGTTTGAAGACCGAACTCTATGGCTACACCTTC.

This clonotype was seen at least ten times. J is TRBJ1-2 and V is TRBV7-2; the match to TRBD1 covers 9 bases. CDR1 SGHTA and CDR2 FQGNSA come from the germline V gene. V dropped 5 bases and J dropped 7; count of bases not matched to a gene: 5. This CDR3 has 13 amino acids. This CDR3 is CASSLQGASGYTF. CDR3 nucleotides: TGTGCCAGCAGCCTACAGGGGGCGAGTGGCTACACCTTC.

CDR3 nucleotides: TGCAGTGCTAGTGCAGGGTCATCTGACGGGGAGCTGTTTTTT. Its translation is CSASAGSSDGELFF. The V and J genes are TRBV20-1 and TRBJ2-2; D is perhaps TRBD1 (5 bases). This CDR3 comprises 14 residues. V was clipped by 3 bases and J by 7 bases, with 15 bases between them. Looked up from germline, CDR1 is DFQATT and CDR2 is SNEGSKA (reference sequence).

The J gene is TRBJ2-6, the V gene TRBV2, with D perhaps given as TRBD1 or TRBD2 (5 bases each). V was shortened by 7 bases and J by 9 bases, with 13 bases between the two germline ends. Germline V gene data show CDR1 as SNHLY and CDR2 as FYNNEI. The CDR3 covers 13 residues. CDR3 sequence reads: CASNRGVINVLTF. The CDR3 nucleotides read TGTGCCAGCAACAGAGGGGTGATCAACGTCCTGACTTTC.

The chain recombines TRBV7-9 with TRBJ2-7; D not resolved. Germline CDR1 reads SEHNR; CDR2 reads FQNEAQ (reference sequence). The ends were cut back, 3 bases at V and 4 bases at J, with 19 bases in the middle. This CDR3 has 16 amino acids. The CDR3 loop reads CASSLVSPSGVYEQYF. The CDR3 DNA follows: TGTGCCAGCAGCTTGGTTTCACCGAGTGGTGTGTACGAGCAGTACTTC.

The rearrangement uses TRBV7-9 and TRBJ2-7, with D uncertain. The CDR3 is 16 residues long. The V gene's germline CDR1 is SEHNR and CDR2 FQNEAQ (reference sequence). V was trimmed by 7 bases and J by 0 bases, leaving 19 bases between them. In nucleotides, the CDR3 is TGTGCCAGCATGCCCCTCGGCGTGGGCAGCTCCTACGAGCAGTACTTC. This encodes CASMPLGVGSSYEQYF.

This clonotype was seen many times. The chain joins TRBV4-3 to TRBJ1-1; D gene ambiguous. V was pared by 2 bases and J by 1 base, with 5 bases between. This CDR3 spans 13 amino acids. The germline V gene encodes CDR1 LGHNA and CDR2 YSLEER. The CDR3 here is CASSQKGNTEAFF. For the CDR3, the DNA is TGCGCCAGCAGCCAAAAAGGGAACACTGAAGCTTTCTTT.

Remarks on this clonotype: A much larger clone sits a single nucleotide away, making a read error possible. CDR3 sequence: CASSVARWGPRHF. The CDR3 nucleotides read TGTGCCAGCAGCGTAGCTAGGTGGGGGCCCCGGCATTTT. The chain has TRBV7-2 and TRBJ1-5, with TRBD1 as a possible D gene (6 bases). This CDR3 contains 13 residues. Germline V lookup: CDR1 SGHTA, CDR2 FQGNSA.

This clonotype has a count of ten or more. V and J are TRBV20-1 and TRBJ2-5; 9 bases are shared with TRBD2. The V gene's germline CDR1 is DFQATT and CDR2 SNEGSKA (reference sequence). Trimming removed 5 bases from V and 0 bases from J; junction bases left unmatched: 13. This CDR3 spans 17 amino acids. CDR3 nucleotide sequence: TGCAGTGCTTGCCCCCCAGGCGCGGGGGGGTACCAAGAGACCCAGTACTTC. The encoded protein is CSACPPGAGGYQETQYF.

A remark on this clonotype: Possible read error: a much larger clone is one base away. The CDR3 end shows no conserved phenylalanine or tryptophan, and so a read error is likely. The CDR3 region has the DNA TGCAGTGCTAGACCCGTTTCGGGACAGGGTGGTACTGAAGCTTTCTCT. Its protein product is CSARPVSGQGGTEAFS. The chain carries TRBV20-1 and TRBJ1-1, with 9 bases identical to TRBD1. The CDR3 is made up of 16 amino acids. V trimming: 2 bases; J trimming: 5 bases; junction bases outside the gene matches: 12. Germline CDR1 DFQATT, CDR2 SNEGSKA (reference sequence).

A word on this clonotype: A much larger clone differs by one base, so this may be a read error. The gene calls are TRBV11-2 and TRBJ1-3, with D hard to call. Per the germline V gene, CDR1 is SGHAT and CDR2 is FQNNGV. This CDR3 region has 14 residues. The CDR3 loop is CASSYYTEGNTIHF. The CDR3 nucleotides are TGTGCCAGCAGCTACTACACGGAGGGAAACACCATACATTTT.

The chain links TRBV6-1 to TRBJ2-5, with D possibly TRBD2 on 7 matching bases. Looked up from germline, CDR1 is MNHNS and CDR2 is SASEGT. This CDR3 has 14 amino acids. Trimming pared 7 bases from V and 3 bases from J, leaving 15 bases between. CDR3 nucleotides: TGTGCCAGCAAGGAAGGGGGGGCCAAAGAGACCCAGTACTTC. Residues: CASKEGGAKETQYF.

Many counts were recorded for this clonotype. This chain joins TRBV15 and TRBJ2-5; 7 bases are a match to TRBD1. The CDR3 runs to 16 residues. CDR1 is LNHNV and CDR2 is YYDKDF in the germline V gene (reference sequence). V shed 0 bases and J 0 bases; nucleotides not matched to a gene: 4. The CDR3 bases are TGTGCCACCAGCAGAGAGGGGGACAGAGACCAAGAGACCCAGTACTTC. It codes for CATSREGDRDQETQYF.

This clonotype was seen a few times. The CDR3 DNA is TGTGCCAGCAGCTCCATACCATCCACCGGGGAGCTGTTTTTT. Encoded protein: CASSSIPSTGELFF. The chain recombines TRBV7-3 with TRBJ2-2; D uncertain. Germline V gene sequence: CDR1 SGHTA, CDR2 FQGTGA. The V end was cut by 4 bases, the J end by 4 bases, with 10 bases between. The CDR3 covers 14 residues. The full variable domain, its missing parts supplied by reference TRBV7-3 and TRBJ2-2, is GAGVSQTPSNKVTEKGKYVELRCDPISGHTALYWYRQSLGQGPEFLIYFQGTGAADDSGLPNDRFFAVRPEGSVSTLKIQRTERGDSAVYLCASSSIPSTGELFFGEGSRLTVL.

This clonotype was counted ten times or more. The V and J genes are TRBV10-3 and TRBJ1-2, with 10 bases identical to TRBD1. Germline V gene sequence: CDR1 ENHRY, CDR2 SYGVKD. This CDR3 is built from 19 residues. With 5 bases clipped from V and 3 bases from J, the junction kept 18 bases outside the gene matches. The CDR3, as DNA: TGTGCCATCAGTTCCTCGCCGGGACAGGGGACGGGGCAGCACTATGGCTACACCTTC. Residues: CAISSSPGQGTGQHYGYTF.

This clonotype was recorded a few times. The V gene is TRBV6-2 or TRBV6-3, the J gene TRBJ2-7, with D unresolved. Germline values: CDR1 MNHEY, CDR2 SVGEGT. V lost 6 bases, J lost 2 bases, and 11 bases lay in between. The CDR3 extends over 13 amino acids. The CDR3, as DNA: TGTGCCAGCAGCAGAGTCCCGGCCTACGAGCAGTACTTC. Translating it yields CASSRVPAYEQYF.

This clonotype occurred a few times. This chain links TRBV20-1 with TRBJ1-2, with no clear D. The ends were cut back, 1 base at V and 4 bases at J, with 7 bases in the middle. Germline-derived CDR1 and CDR2 are DFQATT and SNEGSKA (reference sequence). There are 12 residues in the CDR3. The CDR3 is CSARGESYGYTF. In nucleotides, the CDR3 is TGCAGTGCTAGAGGAGAAAGCTATGGCTACACCTTC.

This rearrangement joins TRBV7-9 to TRBJ2-3; 7 nucleotides match TRBD2. This CDR3 has 13 amino acids. Trimming took 3 bases from V and 5 from J; bases not matched to a gene: 2. Germline V CDR1 and CDR2: SEHNR, FQNEAQ (reference sequence). CDR3 sequence reads: CASSFAGEDTQYF. DNA of the CDR3: TGTGCCAGCAGCTTCGCGGGGGAAGATACGCAGTATTTT. The whole variable domain, filled in from reference TRBV7-9 and TRBJ2-3, reads DTGVSQNPRHKITKRGQNVTFRCDPISEHNRLYWYRQTLGQGPEFLTYFQNEAQLEKSRLLSDRFSAERPKGSFSTLEIQRTEQGDSAMYLCASSFAGEDTQYFGPGTRLTVL.

The chain carries TRBV7-2 and TRBJ2-5; D is unclear. The DNA end lines up better with TRBJ2-1; the J call may be wrong. Germline V gene sequence: CDR1 SGHTA, CDR2 FQGNSA. CDR3 length: 12 amino acids. In DNA form, the CDR3 reads TGTGCCAGCAGCTTAGCGGAAGGGCCCCAGTTCTTC. It is translated as CASSLAEGPQFF.

This clonotype was observed a few times. V usage is TRBV5-1 and J usage is TRBJ1-2; a weak D match, TRBD1 (5 bases). CDR3 length: 14 residues. The V gene lost 4 bases and the J gene lost 4 bases, with 14 bases spanning the gap. Germline V lookup: CDR1 SGHRS, CDR2 YFSETQ. The CDR3 sequence is CASSPSGGSYGYTF. The CDR3 DNA follows: TGCGCCAGCAGCCCCTCGGGGGGGTCCTATGGCTACACCTTC.

This clonotype has only one observation. This sequence joins TRBV10-3 and TRBJ2-2, with 8 bases identical to TRBD1. Trimming at V came to 3 bases and at J to 7 bases, leaving 1 base not matched to a gene. The germline CDR1 and CDR2 sequences are ENHRY and SYGVKD. The CDR3 consists of 13 residues. CDR3 region: CAISDDRGGELFF. CDR3 DNA sequence: TGTGCCATCAGTGATGACAGGGGCGGGGAGCTGTTTTTT.

This clonotype was seen only a few times. The J gene is TRBJ2-1, the V gene TRBV29-1, with unresolved D. V was pared by 2 bases and J by 9 bases, with 17 bases between. The CDR3 sequence is 14 residues long. The germline V gene has CDR1 SQVTM and CDR2 ANQGSEA. This CDR3 reads CSVEFSAGWSEQFF. In nucleotides, the CDR3 is TGCAGCGTTGAATTTTCGGCAGGCTGGAGTGAGCAGTTCTTC.